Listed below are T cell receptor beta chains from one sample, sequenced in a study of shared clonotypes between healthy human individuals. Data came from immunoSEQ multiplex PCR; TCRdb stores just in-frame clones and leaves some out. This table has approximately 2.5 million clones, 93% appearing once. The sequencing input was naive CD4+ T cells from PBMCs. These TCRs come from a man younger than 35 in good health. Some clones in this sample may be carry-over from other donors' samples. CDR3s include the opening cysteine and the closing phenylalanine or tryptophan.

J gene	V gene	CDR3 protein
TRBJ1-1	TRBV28	CASSAGDTERLYTEAFF
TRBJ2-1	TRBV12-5	CALDHEQFF
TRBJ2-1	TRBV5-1	CASRQTGGGNEQFF
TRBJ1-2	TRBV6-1	CASSEYQGSYGYTF
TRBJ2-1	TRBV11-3	CASSGPISDEQFF
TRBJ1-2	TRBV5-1	CASRVGSGTGDGYTF
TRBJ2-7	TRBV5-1	CASSLSGNSPEQYF
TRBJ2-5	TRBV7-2	CASSLQGYRETQYF
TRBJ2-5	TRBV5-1	CASSQGLAAYQETQYF
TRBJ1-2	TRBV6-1	CASSEVGFRTGYYGYTF
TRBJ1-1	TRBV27	CASSSSSIGTWGTEAFF
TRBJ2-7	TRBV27	CASSHRDSRYEQYF
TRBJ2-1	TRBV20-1	CSGRGNEQFF
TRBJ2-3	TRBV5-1	CASKVPSGSGDTQYF
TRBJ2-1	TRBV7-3	CASSLGRGSGSYNEQFF
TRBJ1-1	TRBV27	CASSPDRRGTEAFF
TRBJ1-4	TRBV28	CASSLRTGNEKLFF
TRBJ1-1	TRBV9	CASSLDRDLTEAFF
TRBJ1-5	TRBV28	CASIRFWSNQPQHF
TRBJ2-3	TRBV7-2	CASSVFGYDTQYF
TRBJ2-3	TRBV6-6	CASIEVAGRTDTQYF
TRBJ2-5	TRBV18	CASSAREREGRETQYF
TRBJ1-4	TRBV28	CASSDAWGGEKLFF
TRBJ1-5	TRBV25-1	CASSPSGSNQPQHF
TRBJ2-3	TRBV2	CASSENRGASTDTQYF
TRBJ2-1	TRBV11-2	CASSLGLARANEQFF
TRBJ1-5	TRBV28	CASSSAGGYQPQHF
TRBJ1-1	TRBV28	CASSFGEREAFF
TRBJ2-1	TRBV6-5	CASSYVLAAYNEQFF